Each of the 14 T cell receptor beta chains below was sequenced from the same sample in a study of response to subunit inactivated influenza vaccine. TCRdb reanalysed the RT-PCR reads using MiXCR and keeps one entry per CDR3 protein. The table shows fewer than 700,000 distinct CDR3 sequences, with around 13% occurring only once. The starting material was PBMCs from blood, obtained about 40 days after vaccination. These receptors were collected from a man over 45 who received an inactivated influenza vaccine.

V usage is TRBV20-1 and J usage is TRBJ2-2; 8 nucleotides match TRBD1. This CDR3 region has 13 residues. With 5 bases clipped from V and 7 bases from J, the junction kept 6 bases outside the gene matches. Per the germline V gene, CDR1 is DFQATT and CDR2 is SNEGSKA (reference sequence). The CDR3 region is CSAGGTGIGELFF. The CDR3 nucleotides read TGCAGTGCTGGGGGGACAGGAATCGGGGAGCTGTTTTTT.

The chain employs TRBV12-3 or TRBV12-4 and TRBJ2-1; no clear D gene. Trimming removed 5 bases at V and 7 bases at J, with 12 bases between. The CDR3 totals 13 residues. CDR3 nucleotides: TGTGCCAGCAGTCCGGTCTCGAGGAATGAGCAGTTCTTC. The encoded protein is CASSPVSRNEQFF.

The J gene is TRBJ2-2, the V gene TRBV7-9; D gene ambiguous. Trimming pared 10 bases from V and 1 base from J, leaving 16 bases between. Germline V gene sequence: CDR1 SEHNR, CDR2 FQNEAQ (reference sequence). This CDR3 comprises 15 residues. DNA for the CDR3: TGTGCCACCACGGGCAGGACGGAGAACACCGGGGAGCTGTTTTTT. Its translation: CATTGRTENTGELFF.

The table lists this clonotype with many counts. The V and J genes are TRBV29-1 and TRBJ1-1, with 9 bases that match TRBD1. V lost 6 bases, J lost 12 bases, and 8 bases stayed unmatched. This CDR3 has 11 residues. Germline-derived CDR1 and CDR2 are SQVTM and ANQGSEA. Here the CDR3 DNA reads TGCAGCGTAGACAGGGGGGGTGGAACTTTCTTT. Encoded protein: CSVDRGGGTFF.

V is TRBV15 and J is TRBJ2-3; 8 bases are a match to TRBD1. This CDR3 is built from 14 residues. The germline CDR1 and CDR2 sequences are LNHNV and YYDKDF (reference sequence). The ends lost 6 bases at V and 3 bases at J; junction bases unmatched: 5. CDR3 loop: CATRDRDWTDTQYF. The CDR3 DNA is TGTGCCACCAGGGACAGGGACTGGACAGATACGCAGTATTTT.

This clonotype was counted a few times. CDR3 bases: TGTGCCAGCAGTTACGGGGAAGGAGCTAACTATGGCTACACCTTC. Amino acid sequence: CASSYGEGANYGYTF. The chain combines TRBV6-5 with TRBJ1-2; D uncertain. The CDR3 is 15 amino acids. Per the germline V gene, CDR1 is MNHEY and CDR2 is SVGAGI. With 2 bases removed from V and 0 bases from J, the gap between germline ends came to 10 bases.

The chain carries TRBV6-1 and TRBJ2-5, with 7 bases that match TRBD2. There are 13 residues in the CDR3. Germline V gene lookup returns CDR1 MNHNS and CDR2 SASEGT. Trimming cost V 6 bases and J 5 bases; bases outside gene matches: 6. The CDR3 spells CASRVTSLETQYF. As DNA, the CDR3 is TGTGCCAGCAGAGTGACTAGCCTGGAGACCCAGTACTTC.

The chain links TRBV15 to TRBJ2-5, with a weak D call TRBD1 (6 bases). This CDR3 is built from 14 residues. V dropped 3 bases and J dropped 1 base, with 9 bases sitting between them. Looked up from germline, CDR1 is LNHNV and CDR2 is YYDKDF (reference sequence). CDR3 nucleotide sequence: TGTGCCACCAGCAGGGTGGGGGCCCAAGAGACCCAGTACTTC. Its translation: CATSRVGAQETQYF.

This clonotype was counted at least ten times. The gene calls are TRBV10-3 and TRBJ1-2; no definite D call. V gave up 3 bases and J gave up 8 bases, with 7 bases separating them. CDR1 ENHRY and CDR2 SYGVKD come from the germline V gene. This CDR3 has 11 residues. CDR3 protein: CAISDGVGYTF. The CDR3 DNA reads as TGTGCCATCAGTGACGGGGTCGGCTACACCTTC.

Worth noting for this clonotype: It may be a read error: a sequence one base away is much more abundant. The chain carries TRBV20-1 and TRBJ2-2, with D possibly matching TRBD2 (6 bases). CDR3 length equals 11 residues. Germline CDR1 is DFQATT and CDR2 is SNEGSKA (reference sequence). CDR3 in amino acids: CSALIGGELVF. The CDR3 DNA is TGCAGTGCATTAATAGGCGGGGAGCTGGTTTTT.

This clonotype was detected only a few times. This sequence joins TRBV7-9 and TRBJ2-1, with TRBD2 identical over 8 bases. The junction had 6 bases not matched to a gene; V was cut back by 2 bases and J by 3 bases. Germline V gene sequence: CDR1 SEHNR, CDR2 FQNEAQ (reference sequence). The CDR3 totals 16 residues. The CDR3 DNA is TGTGCCAGCAGCTTAATCGTTAGCGGGATCTACAATGAGCAGTTCTTC. This encodes CASSLIVSGIYNEQFF.

This rearrangement joins TRBV7-2 to TRBJ2-4; 9 nucleotides line up with TRBD2. Germline V CDR1 and CDR2: SGHTA, FQGNSA. This CDR3 is 16 amino acids long. V dropped 2 bases and J dropped 3; count of bases not matched to a gene: 5. CDR3 protein: CASSLIAGALKNIQYF. The CDR3 nucleotides read TGTGCCAGCAGCTTAATAGCGGGAGCACTCAAAAACATTCAGTACTTC.

The V and J genes are TRBV4-1 and TRBJ2-5; no clear D gene. Trimming took off 11 bases at V and 2 bases at J, with 15 bases between the two ends. The CDR3 length is 13 residues. Looked up from germline, CDR1 is MGHRA and CDR2 is YSYEKL. The CDR3 loop reads CASGVPLQETQYF. CDR3 DNA: TGCGCCTCTGGGGTCCCCTTACAAGAGACCCAGTACTTC.

This clonotype was seen at least ten times. The V and J genes are TRBV7-9 and TRBJ2-1, with unresolved D. CDR3 length equals 14 residues. Per germline, CDR1 SEHNR and CDR2 FQNEAQ (reference sequence). Trimming took 7 bases from V and 7 from J, leaving 17 bases between them. This chain's CDR3 is CASTLLAAFNEQFF. The CDR3 DNA is TGTGCCAGCACCCTCCTGGCTGCGTTTAATGAGCAGTTCTTC.